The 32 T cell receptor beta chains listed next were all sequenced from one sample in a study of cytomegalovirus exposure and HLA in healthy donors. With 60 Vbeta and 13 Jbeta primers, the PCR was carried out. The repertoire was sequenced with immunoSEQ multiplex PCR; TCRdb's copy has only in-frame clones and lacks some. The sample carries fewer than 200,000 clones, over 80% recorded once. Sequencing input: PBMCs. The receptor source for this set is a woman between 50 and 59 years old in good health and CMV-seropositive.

In nucleotides, the CDR3 is TGTGCCACCAGCAGACCTACAGGGTCTCTGGGAAACACCATATATTTT. Encoded protein: CATSRPTGSLGNTIYF. This chain links TRBV15 with TRBJ1-3; weak D call: TRBD1 (6 bases). V shed 2 bases and J shed 4 bases, with 15 bases lying between them. The CDR3 loop spans 16 amino acids. Germline CDR1 reads LNHNV; CDR2 reads YYDKDF (reference sequence).

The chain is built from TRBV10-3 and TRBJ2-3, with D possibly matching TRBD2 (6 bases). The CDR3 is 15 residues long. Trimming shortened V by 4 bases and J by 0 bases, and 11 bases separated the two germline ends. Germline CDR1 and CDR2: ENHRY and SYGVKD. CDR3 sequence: CAISASVPSTDTQYF. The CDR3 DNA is TGTGCCATCAGTGCTAGCGTACCTAGCACAGATACGCAGTATTTT.

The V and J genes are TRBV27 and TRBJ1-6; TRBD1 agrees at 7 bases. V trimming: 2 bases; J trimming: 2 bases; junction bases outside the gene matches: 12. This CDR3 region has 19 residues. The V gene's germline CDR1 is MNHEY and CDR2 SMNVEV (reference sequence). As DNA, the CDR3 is TGTGCCAGCAGTTTAGGCCTCCGAAGGGACAGCCCCTATAATTCACCCCTCCACTTT. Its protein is CASSLGLRRDSPYNSPLHF.

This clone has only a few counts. The CDR3 sequence: CASSQSGAVLGETQYF. CDR3 coding DNA: TGCGCCAGCAGTCAATCTGGGGCCGTGCTCGGGGAGACCCAGTACTTC. This chain connects TRBV23-1 to TRBJ2-5, with D possibly being TRBD1 (5 bases). TRBV23-1 is marked as an open reading frame, function uncertain. V was shortened by 0 bases and J by 5 bases, with 16 bases between the two germline ends. The CDR3 extends over 16 amino acids.

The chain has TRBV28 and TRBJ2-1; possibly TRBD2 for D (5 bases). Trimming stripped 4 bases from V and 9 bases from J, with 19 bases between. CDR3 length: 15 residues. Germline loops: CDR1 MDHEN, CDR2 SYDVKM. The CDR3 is CASSSSGLKVGEQFF. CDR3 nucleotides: TGTGCCAGCAGTTCCAGCGGCCTTAAAGTGGGTGAGCAGTTCTTC.

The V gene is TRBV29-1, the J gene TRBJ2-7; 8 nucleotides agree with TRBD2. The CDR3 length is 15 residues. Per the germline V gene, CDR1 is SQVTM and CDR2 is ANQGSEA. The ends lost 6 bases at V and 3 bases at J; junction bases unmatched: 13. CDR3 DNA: TGCAGCGTCCGACAAACACAAAGCGGGAGCTACGAGCAGTACTTC. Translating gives CSVRQTQSGSYEQYF.

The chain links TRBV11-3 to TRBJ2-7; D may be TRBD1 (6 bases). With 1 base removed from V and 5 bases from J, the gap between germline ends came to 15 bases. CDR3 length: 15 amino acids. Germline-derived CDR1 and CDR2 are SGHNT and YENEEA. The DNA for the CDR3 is TGTGCCAGCAGCTTAGGGAGGACAGATGGGGACGAGCAGTACTTC. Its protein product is CASSLGRTDGDEQYF.

The CDR3 sequence is CASSSGGGNEQYF. The DNA of the CDR3 is TGCGCCAGCAGCTCGGGAGGGGGAAACGAGCAGTACTTC. The chain combines TRBV4-1 with TRBJ2-7, with 8 positions matching TRBD2. Losses at the gene ends were 5 bases for V and 5 bases for J; bases not matched to a gene: 5. From germline, CDR1 is MGHRA and CDR2 YSYEKL. CDR3 size: 13 residues.

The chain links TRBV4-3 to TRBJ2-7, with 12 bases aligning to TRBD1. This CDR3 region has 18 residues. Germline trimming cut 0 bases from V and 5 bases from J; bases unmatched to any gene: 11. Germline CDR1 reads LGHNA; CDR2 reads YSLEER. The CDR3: CASSQDGPGQGARNEQYF. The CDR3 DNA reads TGCGCCAGCAGCCAAGATGGTCCGGGACAGGGGGCTCGAAACGAGCAGTACTTC.

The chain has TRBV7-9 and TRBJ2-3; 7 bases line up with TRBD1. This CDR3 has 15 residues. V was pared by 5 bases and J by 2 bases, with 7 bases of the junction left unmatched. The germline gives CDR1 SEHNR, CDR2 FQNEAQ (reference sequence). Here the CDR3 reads CASSPEGQPTDTQYF. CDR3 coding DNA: TGTGCCAGCAGCCCAGAGGGACAGCCCACAGATACGCAGTATTTT.

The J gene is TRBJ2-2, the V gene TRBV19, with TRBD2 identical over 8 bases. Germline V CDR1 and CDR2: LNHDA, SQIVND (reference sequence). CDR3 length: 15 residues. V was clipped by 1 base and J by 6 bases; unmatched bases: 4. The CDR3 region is CASSIAGGLAGELFF. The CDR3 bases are TGTGCCAGTAGTATAGCGGGGGGGCTCGCCGGGGAGCTGTTTTTT.

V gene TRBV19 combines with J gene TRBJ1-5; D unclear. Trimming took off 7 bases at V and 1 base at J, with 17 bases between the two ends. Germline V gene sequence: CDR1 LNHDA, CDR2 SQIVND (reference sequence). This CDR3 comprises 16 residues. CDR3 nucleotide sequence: TGTGCCAGTAAGGTCAGAGCGGGAAGGAGCAATCAGCCCCAGCATTTT. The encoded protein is CASKVRAGRSNQPQHF.

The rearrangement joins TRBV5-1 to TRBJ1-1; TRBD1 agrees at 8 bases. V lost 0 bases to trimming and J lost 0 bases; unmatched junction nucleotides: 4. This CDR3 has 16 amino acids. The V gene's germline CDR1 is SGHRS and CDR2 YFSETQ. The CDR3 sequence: CASSLVAGQVNTEAFF. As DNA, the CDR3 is TGCGCCAGCAGCTTGGTCGCGGGACAGGTGAACACTGAAGCTTTCTTT.

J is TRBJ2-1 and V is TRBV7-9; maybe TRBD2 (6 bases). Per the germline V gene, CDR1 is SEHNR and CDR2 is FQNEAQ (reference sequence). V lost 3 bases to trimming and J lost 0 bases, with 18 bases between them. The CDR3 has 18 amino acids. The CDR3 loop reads CASSFSGGKTSSYNEQFF. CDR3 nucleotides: TGTGCCAGCAGCTTTTCCGGGGGTAAAACTAGCTCCTACAATGAGCAGTTCTTC.

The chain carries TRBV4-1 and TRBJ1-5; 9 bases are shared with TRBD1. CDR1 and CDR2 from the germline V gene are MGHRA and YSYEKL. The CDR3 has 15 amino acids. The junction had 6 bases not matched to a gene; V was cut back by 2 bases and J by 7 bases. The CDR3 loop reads CASSQKQGAGQPQHF. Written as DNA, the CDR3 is TGCGCCAGCAGCCAAAAACAGGGGGCTGGGCAGCCCCAGCATTTT.

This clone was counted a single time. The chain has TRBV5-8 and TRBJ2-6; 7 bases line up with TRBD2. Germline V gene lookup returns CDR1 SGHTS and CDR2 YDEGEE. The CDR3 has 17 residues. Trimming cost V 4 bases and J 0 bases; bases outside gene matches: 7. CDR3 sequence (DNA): TGTGCCAGCAGCCCGAGCGGGGCCAGCTCTGGGGCCAACGTCCTGACTTTC. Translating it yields CASSPSGASSGANVLTF.

This CDR3 reads CASSISGQDNSPLHF. CDR3 sequence (DNA): TGTGCCAGTAGTATCTCGGGACAGGATAATTCACCCCTCCACTTT. The chain recombines TRBV19 with TRBJ1-6; TRBD1 matches 8 bases. Per the germline V gene, CDR1 is LNHDA and CDR2 is SQIVND (reference sequence). The J segment lost 5 bases and the V segment lost 3 bases, leaving 3 bases of the junction unmatched. This CDR3 has 15 residues.

The CDR3 here is CAISEPGQGALGYTF. The DNA for the CDR3 is TGTGCCATCAGTGAGCCTGGACAGGGGGCGCTTGGCTACACCTTC. V gene TRBV10-3 combines with J gene TRBJ1-2, with 11 bases identical to TRBD1. The CDR3 is made up of 15 amino acids. The germline CDR1 and CDR2 sequences are ENHRY and SYGVKD. V trimming: 2 bases; J trimming: 7 bases; junction bases outside the gene matches: 6.

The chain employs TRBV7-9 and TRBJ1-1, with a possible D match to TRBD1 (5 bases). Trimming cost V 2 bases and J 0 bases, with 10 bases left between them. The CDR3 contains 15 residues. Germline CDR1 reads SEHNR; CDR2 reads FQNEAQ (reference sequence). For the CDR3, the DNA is TGTGCCAGCAGCTTATTTACAGGTTTGAACACTGAAGCTTTCTTT. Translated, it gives CASSLFTGLNTEAFF.

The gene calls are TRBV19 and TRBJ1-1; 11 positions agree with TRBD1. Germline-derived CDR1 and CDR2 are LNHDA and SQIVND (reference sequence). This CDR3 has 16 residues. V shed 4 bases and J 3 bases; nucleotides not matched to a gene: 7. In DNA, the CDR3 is TGTGCCAGTAGTACAAGGACAGGGGGCTTGGACACTGAAGCTTTCTTT. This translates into CASSTRTGGLDTEAFF.

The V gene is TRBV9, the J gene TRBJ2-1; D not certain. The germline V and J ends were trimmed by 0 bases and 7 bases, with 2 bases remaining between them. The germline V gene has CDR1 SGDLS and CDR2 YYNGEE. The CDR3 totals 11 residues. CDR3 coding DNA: TGTGCCAGCAGCGTAGCGAATGAGCAGTTCTTC. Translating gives CASSVANEQFF.

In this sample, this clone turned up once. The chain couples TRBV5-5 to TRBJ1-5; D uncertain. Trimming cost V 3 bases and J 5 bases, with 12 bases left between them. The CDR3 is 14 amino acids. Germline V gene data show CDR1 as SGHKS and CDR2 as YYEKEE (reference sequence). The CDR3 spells CASSSSVSYQPQHF. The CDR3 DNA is TGTGCCAGCAGCTCGTCGGTCTCGTATCAGCCCCAGCATTTT.

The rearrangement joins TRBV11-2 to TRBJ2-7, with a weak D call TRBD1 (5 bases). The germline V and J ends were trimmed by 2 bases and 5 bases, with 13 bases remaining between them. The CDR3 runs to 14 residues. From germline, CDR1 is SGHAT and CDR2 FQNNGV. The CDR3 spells CASSLSPGMDEQYF. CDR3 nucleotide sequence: TGTGCCAGCAGCTTATCCCCAGGGATGGACGAGCAGTACTTC.

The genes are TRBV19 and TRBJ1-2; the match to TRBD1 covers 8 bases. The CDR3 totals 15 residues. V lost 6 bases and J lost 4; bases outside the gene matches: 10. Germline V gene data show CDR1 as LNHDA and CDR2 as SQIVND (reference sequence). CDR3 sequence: CASSLRTGWSYGYTF. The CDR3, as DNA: TGTGCCAGTAGCCTCAGGACAGGGTGGAGCTATGGCTACACCTTC.

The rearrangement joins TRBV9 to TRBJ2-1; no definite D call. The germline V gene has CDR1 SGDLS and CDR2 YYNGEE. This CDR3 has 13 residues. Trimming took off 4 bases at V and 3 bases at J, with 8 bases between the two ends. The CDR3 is CASSLSDYNEQFF. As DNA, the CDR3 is TGTGCCAGCAGCCTCAGCGACTACAATGAGCAGTTCTTC.

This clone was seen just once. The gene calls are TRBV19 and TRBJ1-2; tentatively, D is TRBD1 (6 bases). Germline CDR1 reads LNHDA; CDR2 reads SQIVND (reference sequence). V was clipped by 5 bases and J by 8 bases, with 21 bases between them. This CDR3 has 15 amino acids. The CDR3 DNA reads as TGTGCCAGTAGTCCTCGTTCGGACAGCGTTTCGGGCTACACCTTC. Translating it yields CASSPRSDSVSGYTF.

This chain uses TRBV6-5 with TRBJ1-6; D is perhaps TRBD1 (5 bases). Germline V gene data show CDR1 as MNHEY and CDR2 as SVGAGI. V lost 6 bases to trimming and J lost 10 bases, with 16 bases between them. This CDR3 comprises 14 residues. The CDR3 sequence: CASRKQEEGSPLHF. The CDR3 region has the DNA TGTGCCAGCAGAAAACAGGAGGAGGGATCACCCCTCCACTTT.

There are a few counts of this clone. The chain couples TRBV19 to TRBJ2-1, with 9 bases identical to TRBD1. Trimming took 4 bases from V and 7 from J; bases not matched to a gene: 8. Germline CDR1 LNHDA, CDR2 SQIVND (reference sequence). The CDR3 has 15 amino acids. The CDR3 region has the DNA TGTGCCAGTAGTAGGGACAGGGAAGGGGGAAATGAGCAGTTCTTC. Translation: CASSRDREGGNEQFF.

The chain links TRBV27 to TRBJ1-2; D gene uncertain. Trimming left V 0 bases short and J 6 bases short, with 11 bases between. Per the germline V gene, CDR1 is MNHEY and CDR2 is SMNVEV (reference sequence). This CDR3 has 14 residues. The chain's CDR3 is CASSLSIPGNGYTF. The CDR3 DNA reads TGTGCCAGCAGTTTATCGATCCCAGGAAATGGCTACACCTTC.

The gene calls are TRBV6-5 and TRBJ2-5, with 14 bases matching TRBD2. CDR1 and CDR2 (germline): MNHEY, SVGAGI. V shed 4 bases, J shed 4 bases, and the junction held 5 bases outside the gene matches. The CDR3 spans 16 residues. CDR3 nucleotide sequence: TGTGCCAGCAGTTTGCGACTAGCGGGGGGGCCAGAGACCCAGTACTTC. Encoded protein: CASSLRLAGGPETQYF.

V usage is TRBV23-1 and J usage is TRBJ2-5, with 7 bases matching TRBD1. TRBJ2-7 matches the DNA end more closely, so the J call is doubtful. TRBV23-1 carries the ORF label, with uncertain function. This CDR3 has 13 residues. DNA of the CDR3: TGCGCCAGCATTGCAGGGGGCTCCTACGAGCAGTACTTC. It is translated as CASIAGGSYEQYF.

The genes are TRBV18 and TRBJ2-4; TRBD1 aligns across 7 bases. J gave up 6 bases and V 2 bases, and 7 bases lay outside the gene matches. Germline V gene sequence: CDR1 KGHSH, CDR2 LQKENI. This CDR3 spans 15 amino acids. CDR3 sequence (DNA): TGTGCCAGCTCACCAGCGACAGGGCGTGGAAACATTCAGTACTTC. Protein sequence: CASSPATGRGNIQYF. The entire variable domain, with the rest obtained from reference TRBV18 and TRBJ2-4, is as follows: NAGVMQNPRHLVRRRGQEARLRCSPMKGHSHVYWYRQLPEEGLKFMVYLQKENIIDESGMPKERFSAEFPKEGPSILRIQQVVRGDSAAYFCASSPATGRGNIQYFGAGTRLSVL.